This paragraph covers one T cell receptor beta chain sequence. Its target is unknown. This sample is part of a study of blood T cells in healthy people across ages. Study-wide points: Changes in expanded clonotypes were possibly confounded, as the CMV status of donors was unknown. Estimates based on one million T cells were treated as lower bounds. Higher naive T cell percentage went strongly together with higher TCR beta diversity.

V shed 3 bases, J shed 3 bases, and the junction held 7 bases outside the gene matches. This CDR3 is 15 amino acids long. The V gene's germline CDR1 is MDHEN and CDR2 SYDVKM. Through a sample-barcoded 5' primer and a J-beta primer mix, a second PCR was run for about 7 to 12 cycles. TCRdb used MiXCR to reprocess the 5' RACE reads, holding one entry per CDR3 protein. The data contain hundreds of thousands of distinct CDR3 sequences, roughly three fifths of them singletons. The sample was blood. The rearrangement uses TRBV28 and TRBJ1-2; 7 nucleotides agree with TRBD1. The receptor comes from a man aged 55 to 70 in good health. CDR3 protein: CASSLAGGVDYGYTF. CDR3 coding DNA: TGTGCCAGCAGTTTGGCAGGGGGAGTAGACTATGGCTACACCTTC.